The 21 T cell receptor beta chains given below trace back to one sample, sequenced in a study of cytomegalovirus exposure and HLA in healthy donors (dated by TCRdb to about 2017). The protocol used for the library was the immunoSEQ multiplex PCR assay. For the multiplex PCR, a mixture combining 60 forward primers for TCR Vbeta segments and 13 reverse primers for TCR Jbeta segments was used. Here the immuneACCESS table is served through TCRdb, limited to in-frame sequences with V and J called. Missing clones are a known gap in these copies; in checked studies unresolved V genes cover under half, and the rest lacks a known reason. The sample data list approximately 140,000 clones, and about 77% of these were observed just once. The ten largest make up 1.6% of the sample. The sequencing input was PBMCs. The receptors come from a female donor in good health and CMV-seronegative.

The gene calls are TRBV12-5 and TRBJ1-3, with D maybe TRBD1 (5 bases). The V gene lost 5 bases and the J gene lost 4 bases, with 12 bases spanning the gap. The germline gives CDR1 LGHNT, CDR2 FRNRAP. There are 14 residues in the CDR3. The CDR3 bases are TGTGCTAGTGGTCAGCCCCCAGGGGGAAACACCATATATTTT. Translating gives CASGQPPGGNTIYF. The full variable domain, with the rest looked up from reference TRBV12-5 and TRBJ1-3, is DARVTQTPRHKVTEMGQEVTMRCQPILGHNTVFWYRQTMMQGLELLAYFRNRAPLDDSGMPKDRFSAEMPDATLATLKIQPSEPRDSAVYFCASGQPPGGNTIYFGEGSWLTVV.

The V gene is TRBV27, the J gene TRBJ1-5; D is ambiguous. In germline, CDR1 is MNHEY, CDR2 SMNVEV (reference sequence). V lost 3 bases and J 2 bases, leaving 11 bases between the germline ends. The CDR3 contains 15 residues. CDR3 in DNA: TGTGCCAGCAGTTTTGTGGGGAGGGGCAATCAGCCCCAGCATTTT. This encodes CASSFVGRGNQPQHF.

The chain carries TRBV6-6 and TRBJ2-1; 7 bases match TRBD2. The CDR3 runs to 14 residues. Trimming at V came to 1 base and at J to 8 bases, leaving 5 bases not matched to a gene. CDR1 and CDR2 from the germline V gene are MNHNY and SVGAGI (reference sequence). The CDR3 sequence is CASSYWSREDEQFF. In DNA form, the CDR3 reads TGTGCCAGCAGTTACTGGAGCCGGGAGGATGAGCAGTTCTTC.

This clone was observed a single time. V gene TRBV6-5 combines with J gene TRBJ1-6, with D possibly TRBD1 on 5 matching bases. V shed 6 bases and J shed 7 bases, with 16 bases lying between them. The CDR3 sequence is 15 residues long. Germline V lookup: CDR1 MNHEY, CDR2 SVGAGI. The DNA for the CDR3 is TGTGCCAGCAGGCCTACGAGGGGAGGAAATTCACCCCTCCACTTT. Translating it yields CASRPTRGGNSPLHF.

This clone has just a few counts. This chain links TRBV18 with TRBJ1-2; 8 bases line up with TRBD1. The germline CDR1 and CDR2 sequences are KGHSH and LQKENI. The V segment lost 6 bases and the J segment 7 bases; nucleotides outside the gene matches: 7. The CDR3 extends over 13 amino acids. The CDR3 loop is CASSHGQGSGYTF. The CDR3 DNA reads TGTGCCAGCTCGCACGGACAGGGCTCTGGCTACACCTTC.

The chain is built from TRBV11-3 and TRBJ2-4; 10 bases line up with TRBD1. The CDR3 has 16 residues. The J segment lost 8 bases and the V segment lost 8 bases, leaving 15 bases of the junction unmatched. CDR1 is SGHNT and CDR2 is YENEEA in the germline V gene. The CDR3 protein is CASGPPGDRGLDIQYF. CDR3 coding DNA: TGTGCCAGCGGCCCGCCCGGAGACAGGGGGCTTGACATTCAGTACTTC.

With respect to this clone: An end of the junction does not agree with germline; a read error may underlie this. The V call is TRBV27, the J call TRBJ1-2; D is undetermined. The CDR3 sequence is 12 residues long. Germline V gives CDR1 MNHEY, CDR2 SMNVEV (reference sequence). CDR3 in amino acids: CASGSSNYGYPF. CDR3 sequence (DNA): TGTGCCAGCGGCTCCTCTAACTATGGCTACCCCTTC.

V and J are TRBV18 and TRBJ1-2, with no clear D. CDR3 length equals 16 residues. Trimming shortened V by 3 bases and J by 8 bases, and 22 bases separated the two germline ends. Germline loops: CDR1 KGHSH, CDR2 LQKENI. As DNA, the CDR3 is TGTGCCAGCTCACCGGCGGCCCGGAAGTTAGAGACGGGCTACACCTTC. This codes for CASSPAARKLETGYTF.

DNA for the CDR3: TGTGCCTGGAGTGGCAGGACAAGCCTCCACTTT. This codes for CAWSGRTSLHF. The chain links TRBV30 to TRBJ1-6, with D possibly matching TRBD1 (5 bases). This CDR3 contains 11 residues. Germline-derived CDR1 and CDR2 are GTSNPN and SVGIG (reference sequence). The V end lost 1 base, the J end lost 15 bases, and 10 bases lay between the germline ends.

CDR3 loop: CASSLTGLNQPQHF. The CDR3 bases are TGTGCCAGCAGTCTGACAGGCCTCAATCAGCCCCAGCATTTT. V usage is TRBV6-6 and J usage is TRBJ1-5; possibly TRBD1 for D (6 bases). The CDR3 has 14 residues. V shed 5 bases and J shed 3 bases, with 11 bases lying between them. In germline, CDR1 is MNHNY, CDR2 SVGAGI (reference sequence).

The J gene is TRBJ1-1, the V gene TRBV7-8; D gene uncertain. There are 13 residues in the CDR3. Between the trimmed V and J ends, which lost 3 bases and 2 bases, there was a span of 7 bases. CDR1 SGHVS and CDR2 FQNEAQ come from the germline V gene. The CDR3 DNA follows: TGTGCCAGCAGCTTTAATAGCAACACTGAAGCTTTCTTT. It is translated as CASSFNSNTEAFF.

The chain's CDR3 is CASRLARFGTDTQYF. The CDR3 DNA sequence: TGTGCCAGCAGGCTAGCGAGGTTTGGCACAGATACGCAGTATTTT. The chain is built from TRBV27 and TRBJ2-3, with TRBD2 as a possible D gene (6 bases). There are 15 residues in the CDR3. Germline V CDR1 and CDR2: MNHEY, SMNVEV (reference sequence). Between the trimmed V and J ends, which lost 6 bases and 1 base, there was a span of 14 bases.

The V and J genes are TRBV7-3 and TRBJ2-2, with 8 bases matching TRBD1. CDR1 and CDR2 from the germline V gene are SGHTA and FQGTGA. The CDR3 has 17 amino acids. The ends lost 5 bases at V and 0 bases at J; junction bases unmatched: 8. This chain's CDR3 is CASSPAGQAANTGELFF. The DNA of the CDR3 is TGTGCCAGCAGCCCGGCGGGACAGGCTGCGAACACCGGGGAGCTGTTTTTT.

This CDR3 is CASSEIRDTLSGNTIYF. As DNA, the CDR3 is TGTGCCAGCAGTGAAATCAGGGACACCCTATCTGGAAACACCATATATTTT. This chain connects TRBV6-1 to TRBJ1-3; D is perhaps TRBD1 (6 bases). Germline CDR1 and CDR2: MNHNS and SASEGT. CDR3 length equals 17 residues. Trimming left V 2 bases short and J 1 base short, with 15 bases between.

The chain links TRBV2 to TRBJ1-2; TRBD1 agrees at 10 bases. Germline V gives CDR1 SNHLY, CDR2 FYNNEI. The CDR3 has 13 residues. V shed 6 bases, J shed 6 bases, and the junction held 4 bases outside the gene matches. The chain's CDR3 is CASRTGGGDGYTF. The CDR3 nucleotides are TGTGCCAGCAGGACAGGGGGCGGGGATGGCTACACCTTC.

The sample holds one count of this clone. The rearrangement links TRBV6-1 to TRBJ2-7; 8 nucleotides match TRBD1. Germline lookup yields CDR1 MNHNS and CDR2 SASEGT. This CDR3 region has 14 residues. J lost 6 bases, V lost 1 base, and 5 bases had no gene match. CDR3 residues: CASSEGTGTLEQYF. The CDR3 nucleotides are TGTGCCAGCAGTGAAGGGACAGGGACTCTCGAGCAGTACTTC.

J is TRBJ2-7 and V is TRBV10-3; D gene ambiguous. Germline V gene lookup returns CDR1 ENHRY and CDR2 SYGVKD. V was clipped by 0 bases and J by 2 bases, with 5 bases between them. This CDR3 region has 13 residues. CDR3 sequence: CAISESGTYEQYF. The CDR3 nucleotides are TGTGCCATCAGTGAGTCGGGCACCTACGAGCAGTACTTC.

A single count supports this clone. V and J are TRBV28 and TRBJ2-1, with 9 bases identical to TRBD2. V was pared by 5 bases and J by 0 bases, with 11 bases of the junction left unmatched. The CDR3 loop spans 18 amino acids. Germline lookup yields CDR1 MDHEN and CDR2 SYDVKM. The CDR3 bases are TGTGCCAGCAGTCCCCGGACTAGCGCAGTGAACTCCTACAATGAGCAGTTCTTC. Translated, it gives CASSPRTSAVNSYNEQFF.

The chain has TRBV30 and TRBJ2-2, with D possibly being TRBD2 (5 bases). V was trimmed by 1 base and J by 11 bases, leaving 8 bases between them. This CDR3 region has 11 residues. From germline, CDR1 is GTSNPN and CDR2 SVGIG (reference sequence). The CDR3: CAWSGGSELFF. The CDR3 bases are TGTGCCTGGAGTGGAGGGAGTGAGCTGTTTTTT.

The CDR3 here is CASSLGTVQPQHF. The CDR3 nucleotides are TGTGCCAGCAGCTTAGGTACGGTTCAGCCCCAGCATTTT. The chain joins TRBV13 to TRBJ1-5; no reliable D call. The germline CDR1 and CDR2 sequences are PRHDT and FYEKMQ (reference sequence). V dropped 0 bases and J dropped 6 bases, with 6 bases sitting between them. The CDR3 totals 13 residues.

The chain is built from TRBV7-8 and TRBJ1-1; D perhaps matches TRBD1 (5 bases). V was pared by 3 bases and J by 10 bases, with 12 bases between. Per germline, CDR1 SGHVS and CDR2 FQNEAQ. The CDR3 is 12 residues long. In nucleotides, the CDR3 is TGTGCCAGCAGCTTCTCCGGGGGGGTAGCTTTCTTT. Its translation: CASSFSGGVAFF.